This T cell receptor (beta chain) was identified during a study of T cells in Graves' hyperthyroidism and ophthalmopathy (dated by TCRdb to the late 2010s). Looking at the study overall: Peripheral blood was collected at initial diagnosis, before any treatment. TCR V-J signatures able to tell the groups apart were searched for in a discovery cohort of approximately 95 patients, of whom fewer than 45 had Graves' ophthalmopathy and 55 to 65 had stable Graves' hyperthyroidism. Prospective prediction of ophthalmopathy was tested in an independent validation cohort consisting of 18 hyperthyroidism patients and 15 or so patients who later progressed to ophthalmopathy. The roughly 100 discovery patients were randomly divided into training and test sets at a 7:3 ratio. Thyroid tissue and blood T-cell repertoires from about six Graves' hyperthyroidism patients were also compared in the study. Once sampling was done, hyperthyroidism patients were given methimazole at a starting dose of 30 mg daily, whereas ophthalmopathy patients were given high-dose intravenous methylprednisolone. The paper describes TCR Vbeta CDR3 sequencing of about 140 peripheral blood samples, made up of 43 ophthalmopathy patients, more than 70 hyperthyroidism patients and 17 progressor patients. The research as a whole found: No statistical method was used to fix the sample size in advance, and group allocation was not hidden from the investigators. In validation, the model predicted progression to ophthalmopathy a median of 6.5 months before onset, with roughly 70% sensitivity and almost 75% specificity. Most expanded thyroid clonotypes (frequency above 0.001) were also detected in blood, suggesting blood repertoires may reflect thyroid immune responses. A 13 V-J signature model separated ophthalmopathy from stable hyperthyroidism, with approximately 87% sensitivity and 81% to 83% specificity in cross-validation and 80%/75% in testing.

Hyperthyroidism patients were newly diagnosed, with disease duration under 2 months, and aged 18 to 65 years. Patients with uncontrolled infections, other autoimmune diseases, pregnancy or lactation were excluded. Diagnoses were established on the basis of clinical symptoms, serum thyroxine and TRAb, thyroid ultrasound, and orbital computed tomography. Blood from progressor patients was collected at the time of first diagnosis with hyperthyroidism, before any ophthalmopathy symptoms had appeared. PBMCs were separated from over 9 ml of fresh peripheral blood using Ficoll-Paque density gradient centrifugation. Progressor patients were initially diagnosed with Graves' hyperthyroidism and developed ophthalmopathy during follow-up. Total RNA was extracted with Trizol reagent, and quality was checked on an Agilent 2100 Bioanalyzer. From the cysteine up to the phenylalanine, the CDR3 has a length of 11 residues. Solely the CDR3 DNA is kept, with 33 bases framed from the first base. Trimming at the junction amounts to 4 bases on V and 5 bases on J, and the germline ends lie 5 bases apart. For CDR1 and CDR2, the germline V gene lists SNHLY and FYNNEI.

TCR beta CDR3 regions were amplified from RNA transcripts. For the first round of RT-PCR on the TCR CDR3, the HTBI primer set was used together with the Qiagen OneStep RT-PCR kit. The libraries were constructed in a second round of multiplex PCR and then size-selected and purified. The libraries were sequenced on an Illumina HiSeq2000 using paired-end 100 bp reads. Per the original workflow: SOAPnuke was used to process the raw data, throwing out any read that contained adapters or uncalled bases, had a mean Phred below 15, or lacked an exact constant-primer or identifier match. COPE v1.2.5 was used to merge high-quality paired reads, and clonotypes were defined as unique nucleotide sequences. Clonotypes were aligned to IMGT TRBV, TRBD and TRBJ reference segments using MiTCR v1.1. Analysis was restricted to V-J combinations with a frequency above 0.0001, which covered roughly 99% of repertoires. A TCS score was defined as the ratio of F50 (clonal expansion) to E x V (chaos), with BLOSUM62-based TCRdist applied between CDR3 peptides within each V-J. Welch's t-statistics and random forest reduced fewer than 600 V-J features to roughly 13, which were used in a naive Bayes classifier (R e1071). TCRdb reanalyzed the raw reads on its own, using fastp at Q25 for trimming and MiXCR for clone calling, and kept in-frame beta chains. Each entry is one CDR3 protein sequence, shown with its most common DNA and genes. The V and J calls follow TCRdb's processing rather than the paper's. The sample table lists 380,000 or so distinct CDR3 sequences, approximately 15% of them with a count of one. Clones ranked in the top ten supply roughly 20% of the sample.

The sample holds many counts of this clonotype. Its binding antigen is unknown. Base qualities were left out, and no much larger clone turns up one base away. The chain uses TRBV2 and TRBJ2-5; the D segment cannot be called with confidence. The receptor was derived from a man aged 25-45 years with Graves' hyperthyroidism that later progressed to Graves' ophthalmopathy. The sequencing input was blood. The CDR3 region has the sequence CASSGQETQYF. The DNA is TGTGCCAGCAGTGGTCAGGAGACCCAGTACTTC.